The 21 T cell receptor beta chains in this list originate from one sample, sequenced in a study of T cell repertoires in cytomegalovirus infection. Their specific antigens are unknown. Each CDR3 protein gets one entry after TCRdb re-called the reads with MiXCR. The repertoire consists of approximately 770,000 distinct CDR3 sequences, with roughly 28% occurring once and the leading ten covering around 13%. This material consisted of cultured CD8+ T cells from PBMCs, taken from culture after CMV antigen stimulation. The receptors were sampled from a human donor in good health (CMV status not recorded). Some clones in this sample may be carry-over from other donors' samples.

This clonotype was counted only a few times. This sequence joins TRBV4-3 and TRBJ2-3; TRBD2 aligns across 7 bases. Germline assignment: CDR1 LGHNA and CDR2 YSLEER. Trimming removed 0 bases from V and 8 bases from J; junction bases left unmatched: 2. The CDR3 totals 13 residues. The CDR3 here is CASSQESGGTQYF. The CDR3 nucleotides are TGCGCCAGCAGCCAAGAATCGGGGGGTACGCAGTATTTT.

The V call is TRBV7-8, the J call TRBJ2-1, with 16 bases matching TRBD2. V was clipped by 2 bases and J by 9 bases; unmatched bases: 10. There are 18 residues in the CDR3. Germline CDR1 and CDR2: SGHVS and FQNEAQ. The CDR3 bases are TGTGCCAGCAGCTTACGAGCGGGACTAGCGGGGGGGCAGGGTGAGCAGTTCTTC. Translating it yields CASSLRAGLAGGQGEQFF.

The chain recombines TRBV13 with TRBJ2-2, with D possibly matching TRBD2 (5 bases). The CDR3 runs to 13 residues. Germline V gene lookup returns CDR1 PRHDT and CDR2 FYEKMQ (reference sequence). The germline V and J ends were trimmed by 6 bases and 6 bases, with 11 bases remaining between them. The DNA for the CDR3 is TGTGCCAGCAGAAGACGGGGTGCCGGGGAGCTGTTTTTT. It specifies CASRRRGAGELFF. The full variable domain, rest sourced from reference TRBV13 and TRBJ2-2, is AAGVIQSPRHLIKEKRETATLKCYPIPRHDTVYWYQQGPGQDPQFLISFYEKMQSDKGSIPDRFSAQQFSDYHSELNMSSLELGDSALYFCASRRRGAGELFFGEGSRLTVL.

This clonotype was seen a handful of times. The V gene is TRBV9, the J gene TRBJ2-1; TRBD1 is a possible D gene (5 bases). Germline V gene data show CDR1 as SGDLS and CDR2 as YYNGEE. V gave up 4 bases and J gave up 7 bases, with 12 bases separating them. The CDR3 totals 13 residues. The CDR3 protein is CASSPNQGNEQFF. As DNA, the CDR3 is TGTGCCAGCAGCCCGAACCAGGGTAATGAGCAGTTCTTC.

V is TRBV2 and J is TRBJ1-5; 7 nucleotides match TRBD1. V dropped 6 bases and J dropped 0; count of bases not matched to a gene: 17. This CDR3 comprises 19 residues. Germline V CDR1 and CDR2: SNHLY, FYNNEI. The CDR3 spells CASSSKHRGLALSNQPQHF. For the CDR3, the DNA is TGTGCCAGCAGCTCCAAACACAGGGGACTCGCTCTTAGCAATCAGCCCCAGCATTTT.

This clonotype was seen a handful of times. The gene calls are TRBV12-3 or TRBV12-4 and TRBJ1-2; TRBD1 might be the D (6 bases). Trimming took 7 bases from V and 5 from J, leaving 20 bases between them. CDR3 size: 15 residues. CDR3 sequence reads: CASTLGGGAFYGYTF. In DNA, the CDR3 is TGTGCCAGCACTCTTGGGGGGGGCGCTTTTTATGGCTACACCTTC.

This clonotype has ten or more counts. The V gene is TRBV7-2, the J gene TRBJ2-5; D gene unclear. In germline, CDR1 is SGHTA, CDR2 FQGNSA. This CDR3 is built from 13 residues. V was cut by 5 bases and J by 3 bases, with 10 bases left in between. This CDR3 is CASSPPNEETQYF. CDR3 in DNA: TGTGCCAGCAGCCCCCCCAATGAAGAGACCCAGTACTTC. Supplemented by reference TRBV7-2 and TRBJ2-5, the full variable domain reads GAGVSQSPSNKVTEKGKDVELRCDPISGHTALYWYRQSLGQGLEFLIYFQGNSAPDKSGLPSDRFSAERTGGSVSTLTIQRTQQEDSAVYLCASSPPNEETQYFGPGTRLLVL.

This clonotype occurred a few times. The CDR3 reads CASSLRDLPTDTQYF. The CDR3 nucleotides read TGTGCCAGCAGCTTACGGGACTTACCCACAGATACGCAGTATTTT. The chain recombines TRBV7-3 with TRBJ2-3; perhaps TRBD2 as D (6 bases). CDR1 and CDR2 (germline): SGHTA, FQGTGA. Trimming pared 2 bases from V and 2 bases from J, leaving 11 bases between. The CDR3 loop spans 15 amino acids.

This clonotype was seen many times. The chain links TRBV7-6 to TRBJ2-7; 9 positions agree with TRBD1. This CDR3 contains 15 residues. The V and J ends lost 5 bases and 4 bases, in that order; junction bases with no gene match: 9. The germline CDR1 and CDR2 sequences are SGHVS and FNYEAQ. The CDR3 protein is CASSPTPGQGYEQYF. In DNA, the CDR3 is TGTGCCAGCAGCCCAACTCCGGGACAGGGATACGAGCAGTACTTC.

V is TRBV6-2 or TRBV6-3 and J is TRBJ2-7, with D perhaps TRBD1 (6 bases). There are 13 residues in the CDR3. With 4 bases removed from V and 2 bases from J, the gap between germline ends came to 9 bases. CDR1 is MNHEY and CDR2 is SVGEGT in the germline V gene. CDR3 region: CASSWGPAYEQYV. CDR3 sequence (DNA): TGTGCCAGCAGTTGGGGGCCGGCCTACGAGCAGTACGTC.

J is TRBJ1-2 and V is TRBV7-6; D unclear. The CDR3 covers 16 residues. Trimming removed 3 bases from V and 0 bases from J, with 14 bases in between. Germline values: CDR1 SGHVS, CDR2 FNYEAQ. This CDR3 is CASSFKTRDANYGYTF. The CDR3 nucleotides read TGTGCCAGCAGCTTCAAAACCCGAGACGCTAACTATGGCTACACCTTC.

V gene TRBV27 combines with J gene TRBJ1-2; D is possibly TRBD1 (5 bases). Germline CDR1 MNHEY, CDR2 SMNVEV (reference sequence). The V end was cut by 4 bases, the J end by 4 bases, with 10 bases between. The CDR3 loop spans 13 amino acids. The CDR3 loop reads CASSSGGTYGYTF. The CDR3 nucleotides are TGTGCCAGCAGTTCTGGAGGGACCTATGGCTACACCTTC.

The chain's CDR3 is CSATEGGPYNEQFF. CDR3 DNA sequence: TGCAGTGCTACCGAGGGGGGCCCCTACAATGAGCAGTTCTTC. The chain links TRBV20-1 to TRBJ2-1; TRBD1 or TRBD2 may be the D gene (6 bases each). Trimming stripped 4 bases from V and 2 bases from J, with 12 bases between. From germline, CDR1 is DFQATT and CDR2 SNEGSKA (reference sequence). The CDR3 extends over 14 amino acids.

The chain uses TRBV15 and TRBJ2-1; D tentatively fits TRBD1 or TRBD2 (5 bases each). CDR1 is LNHNV and CDR2 is YYDKDF in the germline V gene (reference sequence). The V end was cut by 0 bases, the J end by 6 bases, with 12 bases between. The CDR3 loop spans 15 amino acids. CDR3 in DNA: TGTGCCACCAGCAGAGATCTCGGGGCGGGCAATGAGCAGTTCTTC. Residues: CATSRDLGAGNEQFF. The complete variable domain, with remaining parts taken from reference TRBV15 and TRBJ2-1, reads DAMVIQNPRYQVTQFGKPVTLSCSQTLNHNVMYWYQQKSSQAPKLLFHYYDKDFNNEADTPDNFQSRRPNTSFCFLDIRSPGLGDTAMYLCATSRDLGAGNEQFFGPGTRLTVL.

The rearrangement uses TRBV28 and TRBJ2-4, with D possibly matching TRBD2 (5 bases). Trimming left V 2 bases short and J 0 bases short, with 11 bases between. The germline gives CDR1 MDHEN, CDR2 SYDVKM. The CDR3 extends over 16 amino acids. CDR3 nucleotide sequence: TGTGCCAGCAGTTTAGGTGGGGAGCTAGCCAAAAACATTCAGTACTTC. Its translation is CASSLGGELAKNIQYF. Based on the CDR3 plus reference TRBV28 and TRBJ2-4, the full variable domain is DVKVTQSSRYLVKRTGEKVFLECVQDMDHENMFWYRQDPGLGLRLIYFSYDVKMKEKGDIPEGYSVSREKKERFSLILESASTNQTSMYLCASSLGGELAKNIQYFGAGTRLSVL.

This chain connects TRBV27 to TRBJ1-1; D is unclear. The CDR3 consists of 14 residues. Germline V gene sequence: CDR1 MNHEY, CDR2 SMNVEV (reference sequence). V lost 6 bases and J 5 bases, leaving 16 bases between the germline ends. The CDR3 nucleotides are TGTGCCAGCAGCACTCGACGCGGTGAAACTGAAGCTTTCTTT. This gives the protein CASSTRRGETEAFF.

The chain recombines TRBV6-1 with TRBJ2-5; 7 bases line up with TRBD2. The CDR3 covers 12 residues. The germline V gene has CDR1 MNHNS and CDR2 SASEGT. V dropped 5 bases and J dropped 7; count of bases not matched to a gene: 4. CDR3 in DNA: TGTGCCAGCAGTCGGGGGGAGAGGACCCAGTACTTC. Its protein product is CASSRGERTQYF.

V and J are TRBV28 and TRBJ2-5; the D gene is possibly TRBD1 (6 bases). Deletions cut 6 bases from V and 2 bases from J, with 16 bases between. This CDR3 has 15 residues. Germline V gene sequence: CDR1 MDHEN, CDR2 SYDVKM. CDR3 DNA: TGTGCCAGCAGCAGGGGTTCGGGAAATCAAGAGACCCAGTACTTC. It translates to CASSRGSGNQETQYF. The full variable domain, rest sourced from reference TRBV28 and TRBJ2-5, is DVKVTQSSRYLVKRTGEKVFLECVQDMDHENMFWYRQDPGLGLRLIYFSYDVKMKEKGDIPEGYSVSREKKERFSLILESASTNQTSMYLCASSRGSGNQETQYFGPGTRLLVL.

This clonotype was observed at least ten times. The chain uses TRBV7-8 and TRBJ2-2; the D gene is possibly TRBD2 (5 bases). CDR3 length: 16 residues. V gave up 5 bases and J gave up 3 bases, with 16 bases separating them. Germline lookup yields CDR1 SGHVS and CDR2 FQNEAQ. The CDR3 coding sequence is TGTGCCAGCAGCCCCCAAAGAGGGTTGTACACCGGGGAGCTGTTTTTT. Its translation: CASSPQRGLYTGELFF.

In its sample, this clonotype was seen many times. The chain recombines TRBV7-2 with TRBJ1-2, with 10 nucleotides matching TRBD1. This CDR3 spans 15 amino acids. Trimming at V came to 5 bases and at J to 1 base, leaving 4 bases not matched to a gene. CDR1 is SGHTA and CDR2 is FQGNSA in the germline V gene. In DNA, the CDR3 is TGTGCCAGCAGCCCCGGACAGGGGGGTAACTATGGCTACACCTTC. It yields the protein CASSPGQGGNYGYTF. The whole variable domain, remainder taken from reference TRBV7-2 and TRBJ1-2, is GAGVSQSPSNKVTEKGKDVELRCDPISGHTALYWYRQSLGQGLEFLIYFQGNSAPDKSGLPSDRFSAERTGGSVSTLTIQRTQQEDSAVYLCASSPGQGGNYGYTFGSGTRLTVV.

The chain is built from TRBV6-2 or TRBV6-3 and TRBJ2-7; possible D gene TRBD2, 6 bases. CDR3 length: 13 amino acids. Germline-derived CDR1 and CDR2 are MNHEY and SVGEGT. Trimming pared 5 bases from V and 4 bases from J, leaving 12 bases between. The CDR3 bases are TGTGCCAGCAGTCAGGGACTGACTTACGAGCAGTACGTC. This codes for CASSQGLTYEQYV.